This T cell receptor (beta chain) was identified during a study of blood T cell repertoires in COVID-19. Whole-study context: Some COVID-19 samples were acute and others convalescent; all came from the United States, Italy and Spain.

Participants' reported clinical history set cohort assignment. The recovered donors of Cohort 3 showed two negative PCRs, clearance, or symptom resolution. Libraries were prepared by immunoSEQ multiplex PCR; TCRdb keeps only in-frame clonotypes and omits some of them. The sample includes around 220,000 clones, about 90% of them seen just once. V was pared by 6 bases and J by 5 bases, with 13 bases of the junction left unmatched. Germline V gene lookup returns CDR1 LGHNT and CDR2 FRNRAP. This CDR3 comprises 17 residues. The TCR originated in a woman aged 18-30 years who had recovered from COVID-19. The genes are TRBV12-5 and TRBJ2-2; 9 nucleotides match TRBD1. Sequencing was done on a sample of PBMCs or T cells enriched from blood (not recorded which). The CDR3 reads CASGPTGGLVRTGELFF. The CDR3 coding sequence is TGTGCTAGTGGACCTACAGGGGGCCTTGTGAGGACCGGGGAGCTGTTTTTT.